This T cell receptor (beta chain) came from a study of PD-1 blockade in classical Hodgkin lymphoma. General observations from the study: Repertoires differed for reasons still undefined, possibly disease activity or prior therapy. The diversity seen at baseline in complete responders resembled that of newly diagnosed patients.

Time point specified: cycle 4 day 1 (C4D1), after five to seven weeks of nivolumab. Each of the patients experienced relapse following autologous stem cell transplantation, and their brentuximab vedotin exposure differed. Classifying best responses yielded complete response, partial response or progressive disease. With respect to this clone: Its antigen is unknown.

Germline CDR1 MNHNS, CDR2 SASEGT. CDR3 length: 13 residues. V gave up 2 bases and J gave up 7 bases, with 11 bases separating them. Measured with immunoSEQ multiplex PCR; TCRdb has only the in-frame clones, and not every one. Among roughly 86,000 clones, 83% were seen once, and the ten largest hold about a sixth. The rearrangement uses TRBV6-1 and TRBJ1-1; D not certain. The receptor was derived from a human donor with classical Hodgkin lymphoma. The sample in question was peripheral blood mononuclear cells (PBMCs), obtained before the fourth cycle of nivolumab. DNA of the CDR3: TGTGCCAGCAGTGAATGGCTTTATAATGAAGCTTTCTTT. Translation: CASSEWLYNEAFF.